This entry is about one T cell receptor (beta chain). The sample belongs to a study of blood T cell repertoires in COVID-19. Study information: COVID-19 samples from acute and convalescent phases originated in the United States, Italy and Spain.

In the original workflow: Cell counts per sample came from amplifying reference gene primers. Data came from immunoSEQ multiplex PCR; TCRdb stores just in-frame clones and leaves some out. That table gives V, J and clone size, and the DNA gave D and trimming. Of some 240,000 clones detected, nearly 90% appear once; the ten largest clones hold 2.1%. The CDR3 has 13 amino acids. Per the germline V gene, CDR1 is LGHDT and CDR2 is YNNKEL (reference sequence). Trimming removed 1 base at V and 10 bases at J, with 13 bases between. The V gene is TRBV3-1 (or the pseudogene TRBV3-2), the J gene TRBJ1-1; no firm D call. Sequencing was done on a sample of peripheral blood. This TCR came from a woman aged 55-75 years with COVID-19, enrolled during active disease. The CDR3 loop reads CASSQVESSGAFF. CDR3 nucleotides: TGTGCCAGCAGCCAAGTGGAGTCAAGTGGAGCTTTCTTT.